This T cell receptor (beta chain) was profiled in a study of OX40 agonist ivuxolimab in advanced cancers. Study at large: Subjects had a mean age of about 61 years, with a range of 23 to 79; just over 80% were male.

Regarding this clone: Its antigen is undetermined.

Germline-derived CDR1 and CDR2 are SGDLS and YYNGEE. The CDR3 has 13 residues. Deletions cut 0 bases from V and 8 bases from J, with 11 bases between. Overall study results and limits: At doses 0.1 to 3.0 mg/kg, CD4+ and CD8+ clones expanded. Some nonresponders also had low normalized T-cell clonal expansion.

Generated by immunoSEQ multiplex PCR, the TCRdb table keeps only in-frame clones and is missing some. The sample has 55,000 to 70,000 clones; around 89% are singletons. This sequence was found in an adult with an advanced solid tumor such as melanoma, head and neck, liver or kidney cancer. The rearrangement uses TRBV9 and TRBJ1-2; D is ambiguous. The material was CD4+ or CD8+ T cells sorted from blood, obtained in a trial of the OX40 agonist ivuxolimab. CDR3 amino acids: CASSVGLGTGYTF. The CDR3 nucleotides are TGTGCCAGCAGCGTAGGGTTGGGTACCGGCTACACCTTC.